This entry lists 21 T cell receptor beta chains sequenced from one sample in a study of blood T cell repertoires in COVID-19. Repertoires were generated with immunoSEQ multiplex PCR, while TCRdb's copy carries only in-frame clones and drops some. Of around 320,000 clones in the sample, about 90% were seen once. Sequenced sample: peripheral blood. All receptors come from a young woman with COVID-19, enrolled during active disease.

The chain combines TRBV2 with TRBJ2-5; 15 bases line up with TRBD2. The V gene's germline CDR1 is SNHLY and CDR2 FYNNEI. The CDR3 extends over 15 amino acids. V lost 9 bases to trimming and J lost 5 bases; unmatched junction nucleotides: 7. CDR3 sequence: CARGTSGGSMETQYF. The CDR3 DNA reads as TGTGCCAGAGGGACTAGCGGGGGGAGTATGGAGACCCAGTACTTC.

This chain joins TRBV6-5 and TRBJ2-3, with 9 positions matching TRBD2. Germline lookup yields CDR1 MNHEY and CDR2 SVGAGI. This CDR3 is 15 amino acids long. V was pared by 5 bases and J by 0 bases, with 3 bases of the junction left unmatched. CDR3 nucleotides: TGTGCCAGCAGTCGGACTAGCGTCAGCACAGATACGCAGTATTTT. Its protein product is CASSRTSVSTDTQYF.

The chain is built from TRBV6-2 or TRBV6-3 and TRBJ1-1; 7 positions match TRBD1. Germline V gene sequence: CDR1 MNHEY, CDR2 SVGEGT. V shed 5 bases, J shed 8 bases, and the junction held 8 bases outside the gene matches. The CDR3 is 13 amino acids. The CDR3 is CASSVAWTGEAFF. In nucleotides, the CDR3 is TGTGCCAGCAGTGTTGCCTGGACAGGAGAAGCTTTCTTT.

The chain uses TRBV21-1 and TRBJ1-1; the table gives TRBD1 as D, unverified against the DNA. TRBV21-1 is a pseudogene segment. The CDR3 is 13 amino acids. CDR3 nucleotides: TGTGCCAGCAGCAGTAGACAGGGAATGGGCGCTTTCTTT. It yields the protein CASSSRQGMGAFF.

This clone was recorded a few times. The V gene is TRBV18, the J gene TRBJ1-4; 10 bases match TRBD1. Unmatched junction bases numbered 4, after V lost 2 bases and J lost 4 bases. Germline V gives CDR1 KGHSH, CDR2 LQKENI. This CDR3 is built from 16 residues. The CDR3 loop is CASSPGTGAFNEKLFF. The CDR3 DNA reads TGTGCCAGCTCACCAGGGACAGGGGCATTTAATGAAAAACTGTTTTTT.

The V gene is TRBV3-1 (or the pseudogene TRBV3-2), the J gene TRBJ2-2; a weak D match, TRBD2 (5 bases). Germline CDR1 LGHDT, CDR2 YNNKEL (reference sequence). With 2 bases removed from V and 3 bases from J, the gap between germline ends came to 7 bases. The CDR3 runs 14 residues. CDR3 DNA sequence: TGTGCCAGCAGCCAAACTAGTGACACCGGGGAGCTGTTTTTT. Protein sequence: CASSQTSDTGELFF.

The CDR3 DNA reads as TGTGCCAGCAGCCCAGTGGCGGGGCAAGAGACCCAGTACTTC. Its protein product is CASSPVAGQETQYF. This rearrangement joins TRBV7-2 to TRBJ2-5, with a possible D match to TRBD2 (6 bases). The CDR3 extends over 14 amino acids. Germline V gene data show CDR1 as SGHTA and CDR2 as FQGNSA. V was trimmed by 5 bases and J by 2 bases, leaving 12 bases between them.

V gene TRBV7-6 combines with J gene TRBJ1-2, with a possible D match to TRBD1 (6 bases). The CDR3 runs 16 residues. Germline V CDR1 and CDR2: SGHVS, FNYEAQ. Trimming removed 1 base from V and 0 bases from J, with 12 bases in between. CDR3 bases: TGTGCCAGCAGCTTAGGAGGGACACTTCCTAACTATGGCTACACCTTC. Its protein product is CASSLGGTLPNYGYTF.

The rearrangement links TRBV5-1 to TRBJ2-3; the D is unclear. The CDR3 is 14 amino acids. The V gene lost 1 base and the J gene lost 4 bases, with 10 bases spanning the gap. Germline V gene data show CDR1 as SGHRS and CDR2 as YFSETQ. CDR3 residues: CASSLMQTADTQYF. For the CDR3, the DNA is TGCGCCAGCAGCTTGATGCAAACAGCAGATACGCAGTATTTT. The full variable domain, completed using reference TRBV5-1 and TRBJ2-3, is KAGVTQTPRYLIKTRGQQVTLSCSPISGHRSVSWYQQTPGQGLQFLFEYFSETQRNKGNFPGRFSGRQFSNSRSEMNVSTLELGDSALYLCASSLMQTADTQYFGPGTRLTVL.

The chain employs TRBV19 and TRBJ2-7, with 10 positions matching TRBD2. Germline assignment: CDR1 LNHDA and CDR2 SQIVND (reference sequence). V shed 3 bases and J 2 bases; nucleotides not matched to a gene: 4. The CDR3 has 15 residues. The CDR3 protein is CASSISSGGPYEQYF. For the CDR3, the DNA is TGTGCCAGTAGTATCTCTAGCGGGGGACCCTACGAGCAGTACTTC.

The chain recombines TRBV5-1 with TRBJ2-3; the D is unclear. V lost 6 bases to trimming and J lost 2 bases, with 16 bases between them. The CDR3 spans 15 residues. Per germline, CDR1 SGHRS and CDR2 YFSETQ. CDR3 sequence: CASMEVGYHTDTQYF. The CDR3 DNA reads TGCGCCAGCATGGAAGTGGGCTATCACACAGATACGCAGTATTTT. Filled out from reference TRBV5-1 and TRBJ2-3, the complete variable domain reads KAGVTQTPRYLIKTRGQQVTLSCSPISGHRSVSWYQQTPGQGLQFLFEYFSETQRNKGNFPGRFSGRQFSNSRSEMNVSTLELGDSALYLCASMEVGYHTDTQYFGPGTRLTVL.

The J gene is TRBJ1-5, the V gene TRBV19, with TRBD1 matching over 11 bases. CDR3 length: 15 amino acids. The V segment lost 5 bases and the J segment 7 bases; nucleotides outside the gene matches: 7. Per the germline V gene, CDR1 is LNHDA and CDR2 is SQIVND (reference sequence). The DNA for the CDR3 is TGTGCCAGTAGTCCTCGGGACAGGGGGTTACAGCCCCAGCATTTT. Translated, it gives CASSPRDRGLQPQHF.

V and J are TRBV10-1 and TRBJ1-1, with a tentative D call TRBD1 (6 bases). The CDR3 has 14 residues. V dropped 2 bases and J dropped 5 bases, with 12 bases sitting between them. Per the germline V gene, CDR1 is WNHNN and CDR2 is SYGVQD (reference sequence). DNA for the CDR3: TGCGCCAGCAGTGAGACAGGGTTACTTACTGAAGCTTTCTTT. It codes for CASSETGLLTEAFF.

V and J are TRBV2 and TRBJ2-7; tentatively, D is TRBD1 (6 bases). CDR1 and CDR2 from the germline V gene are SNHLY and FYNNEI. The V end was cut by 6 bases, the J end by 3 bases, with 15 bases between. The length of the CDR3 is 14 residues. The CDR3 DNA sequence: TGTGCCAGCAGCCGCCCGCAGGGGAGCTACGAGCAGTACTTC. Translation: CASSRPQGSYEQYF.

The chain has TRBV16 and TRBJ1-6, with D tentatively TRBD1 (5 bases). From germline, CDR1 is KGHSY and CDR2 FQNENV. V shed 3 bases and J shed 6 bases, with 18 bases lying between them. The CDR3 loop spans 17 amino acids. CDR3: CASSHLDGGYPNSPLHF. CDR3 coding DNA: TGTGCCAGCAGCCACCTAGACGGGGGGTATCCTAATTCACCCCTCCACTTT.

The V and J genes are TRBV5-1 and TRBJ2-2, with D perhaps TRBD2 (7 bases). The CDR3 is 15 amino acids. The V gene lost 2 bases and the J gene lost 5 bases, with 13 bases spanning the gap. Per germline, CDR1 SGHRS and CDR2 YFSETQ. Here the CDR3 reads CASSLRGAGTGELFF. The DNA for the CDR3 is TGCGCCAGCAGCTTACGGGGGGCCGGAACCGGGGAGCTGTTTTTT. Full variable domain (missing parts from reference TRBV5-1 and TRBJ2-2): KAGVTQTPRYLIKTRGQQVTLSCSPISGHRSVSWYQQTPGQGLQFLFEYFSETQRNKGNFPGRFSGRQFSNSRSEMNVSTLELGDSALYLCASSLRGAGTGELFFGEGSRLTVL.

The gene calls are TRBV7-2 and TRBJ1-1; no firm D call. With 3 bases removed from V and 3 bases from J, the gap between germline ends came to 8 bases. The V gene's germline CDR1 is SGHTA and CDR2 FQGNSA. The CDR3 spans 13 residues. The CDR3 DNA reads TGTGCCAGCAGCTTTGGCCGGGACACTGAAGCTTTCTTT. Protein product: CASSFGRDTEAFF.

The CDR3 nucleotides read TGTGCCAGCACCCTTACCCCGGCCGGGGAGCTGTTTTTT. Protein product: CASTLTPAGELFF. The V call is TRBV7-9, the J call TRBJ2-2; D not resolved. Per germline, CDR1 SEHNR and CDR2 FQNEAQ (reference sequence). V was shortened by 7 bases and J by 6 bases, with 12 bases between the two germline ends. This CDR3 has 13 amino acids.

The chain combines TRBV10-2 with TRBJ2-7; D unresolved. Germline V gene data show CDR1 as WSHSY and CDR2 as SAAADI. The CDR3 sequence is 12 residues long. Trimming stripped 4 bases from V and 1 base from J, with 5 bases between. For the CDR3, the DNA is TGCGCCAGCAGTGGACTTTCCTACGAGCAGTACTTC. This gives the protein CASSGLSYEQYF.

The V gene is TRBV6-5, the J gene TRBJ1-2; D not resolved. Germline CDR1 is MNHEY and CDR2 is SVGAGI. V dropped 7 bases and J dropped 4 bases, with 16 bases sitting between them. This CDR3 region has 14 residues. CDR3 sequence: CASTIGGRVYGYTF. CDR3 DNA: TGTGCCAGCACTATAGGAGGGCGCGTCTATGGCTACACCTTC.

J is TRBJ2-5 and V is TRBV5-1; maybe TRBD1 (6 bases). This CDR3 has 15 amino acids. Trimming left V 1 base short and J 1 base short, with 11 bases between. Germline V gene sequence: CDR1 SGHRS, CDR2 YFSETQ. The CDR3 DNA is TGCGCCAGCAGCTTGATGGGACAACTCCAAGAGACCCAGTACTTC. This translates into CASSLMGQLQETQYF.